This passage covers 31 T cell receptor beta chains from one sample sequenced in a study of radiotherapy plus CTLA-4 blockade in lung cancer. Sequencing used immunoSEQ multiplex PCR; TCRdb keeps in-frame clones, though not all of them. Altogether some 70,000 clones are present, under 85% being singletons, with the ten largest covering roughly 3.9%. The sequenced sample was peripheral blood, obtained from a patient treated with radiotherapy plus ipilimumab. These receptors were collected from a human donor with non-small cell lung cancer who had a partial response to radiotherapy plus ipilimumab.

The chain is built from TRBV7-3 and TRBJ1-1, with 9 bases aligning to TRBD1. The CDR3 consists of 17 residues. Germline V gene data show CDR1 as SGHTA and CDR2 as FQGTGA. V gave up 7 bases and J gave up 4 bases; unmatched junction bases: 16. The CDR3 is CASTTPTGGDEGTEAFF. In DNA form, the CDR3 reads TGTGCCAGCACCACCCCAACAGGGGGCGACGAGGGCACTGAAGCTTTCTTT.

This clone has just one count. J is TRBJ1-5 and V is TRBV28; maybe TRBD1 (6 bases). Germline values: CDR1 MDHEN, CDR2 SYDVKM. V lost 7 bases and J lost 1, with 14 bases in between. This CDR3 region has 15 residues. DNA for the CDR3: TGTGCCAGCACCCACGGGACACCCAGCAATCAGCCCCAGCATTTT. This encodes CASTHGTPSNQPQHF.

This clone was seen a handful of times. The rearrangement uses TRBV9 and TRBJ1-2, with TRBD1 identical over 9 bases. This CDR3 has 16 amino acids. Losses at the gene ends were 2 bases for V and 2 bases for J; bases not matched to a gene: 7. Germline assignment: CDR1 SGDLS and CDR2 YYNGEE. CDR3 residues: CASSVGQGRGNYGYTF. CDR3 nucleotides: TGTGCCAGCAGCGTGGGACAGGGAAGAGGAAACTATGGCTACACCTTC.

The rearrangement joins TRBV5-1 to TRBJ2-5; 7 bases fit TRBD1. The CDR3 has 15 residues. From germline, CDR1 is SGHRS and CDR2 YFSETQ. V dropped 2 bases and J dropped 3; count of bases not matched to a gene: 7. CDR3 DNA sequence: TGCGCCAGCAGCTTTCTGGGGACAGAGGAAGAGACCCAGTACTTC. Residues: CASSFLGTEEETQYF. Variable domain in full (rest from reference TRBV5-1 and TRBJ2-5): KAGVTQTPRYLIKTRGQQVTLSCSPISGHRSVSWYQQTPGQGLQFLFEYFSETQRNKGNFPGRFSGRQFSNSRSEMNVSTLELGDSALYLCASSFLGTEEETQYFGPGTRLLVL.

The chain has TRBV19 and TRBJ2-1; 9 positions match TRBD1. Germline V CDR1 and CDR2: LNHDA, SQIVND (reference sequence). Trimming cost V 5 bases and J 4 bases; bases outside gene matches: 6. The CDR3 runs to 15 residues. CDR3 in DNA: TGTGCCAGTAGTCCCCACAGGGGGCTTTACAATGAGCAGTTCTTC. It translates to CASSPHRGLYNEQFF.

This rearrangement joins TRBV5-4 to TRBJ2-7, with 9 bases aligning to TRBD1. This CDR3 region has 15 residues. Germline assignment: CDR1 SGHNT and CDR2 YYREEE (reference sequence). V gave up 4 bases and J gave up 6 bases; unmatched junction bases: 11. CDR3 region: CASSTSGTGLREQYF. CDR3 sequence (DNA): TGTGCCAGCAGCACCTCCGGGACAGGGCTCCGCGAGCAGTACTTC. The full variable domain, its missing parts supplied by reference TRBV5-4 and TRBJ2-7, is ETGVTQSPTHLIKTRGQQVTLRCSSQSGHNTVSWYQQALGQGPQFIFQYYREEENGRGNFPPRFSGLQFPNYSSELNVNALELDDSALYLCASSTSGTGLREQYFGPGTRLTVT.

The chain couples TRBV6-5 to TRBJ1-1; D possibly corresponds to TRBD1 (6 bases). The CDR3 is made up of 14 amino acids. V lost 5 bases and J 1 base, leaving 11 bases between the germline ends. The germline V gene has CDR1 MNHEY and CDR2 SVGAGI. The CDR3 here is CASSRDRQNTEAFF. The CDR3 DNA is TGTGCCAGCAGTCGCGACAGGCAGAACACTGAAGCTTTCTTT.

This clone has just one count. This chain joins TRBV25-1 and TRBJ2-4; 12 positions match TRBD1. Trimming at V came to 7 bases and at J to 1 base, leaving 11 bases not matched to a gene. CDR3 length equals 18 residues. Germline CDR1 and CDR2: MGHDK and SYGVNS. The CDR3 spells CASNPGGTGGTAKNIQYF. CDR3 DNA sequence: TGTGCCAGCAACCCCGGAGGGACAGGGGGCACCGCCAAAAACATTCAGTACTTC.

The DNA for the CDR3 is TGTGCCAGCAGCCGGCTCAGGGGGTTGGGTGAAAAACTGTTTTTT. As protein: CASSRLRGLGEKLFF. The chain is built from TRBV6-5 and TRBJ1-4, with 7 bases identical to TRBD1. There are 15 residues in the CDR3. Trimming removed 6 bases from V and 7 bases from J; junction bases left unmatched: 11. Germline V gene data show CDR1 as MNHEY and CDR2 as SVGAGI.

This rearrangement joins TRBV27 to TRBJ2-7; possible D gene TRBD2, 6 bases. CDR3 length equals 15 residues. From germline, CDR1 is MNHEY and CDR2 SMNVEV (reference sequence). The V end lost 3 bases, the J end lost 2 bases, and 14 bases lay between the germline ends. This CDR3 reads CASSFEREAPYEQYF. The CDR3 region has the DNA TGTGCCAGCAGTTTCGAAAGGGAGGCCCCCTACGAGCAGTACTTC.

The CDR3 loop is CASSPASGTGGRQYF. The CDR3 coding sequence is TGCGCCAGCAGCCCAGCCTCCGGGACAGGGGGTCGGCAGTACTTC. The chain links TRBV5-1 to TRBJ2-7; 11 positions match TRBD1. CDR3 length: 15 residues. In germline, CDR1 is SGHRS, CDR2 YFSETQ. V shed 4 bases and J 9 bases; nucleotides not matched to a gene: 12. The variable domain in full, completed from reference TRBV5-1 and TRBJ2-7, reads KAGVTQTPRYLIKTRGQQVTLSCSPISGHRSVSWYQQTPGQGLQFLFEYFSETQRNKGNFPGRFSGRQFSNSRSEMNVSTLELGDSALYLCASSPASGTGGRQYFGPGTRLTVT.

The CDR3 region has the DNA TGTGCCAGCAGCTTAGGACAGTCTAGCAATCAGCCCCAGCATTTT. It translates to CASSLGQSSNQPQHF. This chain connects TRBV11-2 to TRBJ1-5; D might be TRBD1 (5 bases). The CDR3 runs to 15 residues. V gave up 1 base and J gave up 0 bases, with 7 bases separating them. CDR1 SGHAT and CDR2 FQNNGV come from the germline V gene. The whole variable domain, remainder taken from reference TRBV11-2 and TRBJ1-5, is EAGVAQSPRYKIIEKRQSVAFWCNPISGHATLYWYQQILGQGPKLLIQFQNNGVVDDSQLPKDRFSAERLKGVDSTLKIQPAKLEDSAVYLCASSLGQSSNQPQHFGDGTRLSIL.

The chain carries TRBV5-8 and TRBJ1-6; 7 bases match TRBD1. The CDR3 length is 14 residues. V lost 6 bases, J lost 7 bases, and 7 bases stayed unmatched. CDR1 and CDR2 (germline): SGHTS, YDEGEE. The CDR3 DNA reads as TGTGCCAGCACCGAGACAGGGTGGAATTCACCCCTCCACTTT. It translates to CASTETGWNSPLHF.

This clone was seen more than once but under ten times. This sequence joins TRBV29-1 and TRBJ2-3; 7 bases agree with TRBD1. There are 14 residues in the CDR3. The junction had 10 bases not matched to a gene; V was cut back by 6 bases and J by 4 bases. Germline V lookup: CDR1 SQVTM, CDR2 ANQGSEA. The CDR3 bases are TGCAGCGTGAGCCGGGACAGTAAGGCAGATACGCAGTATTTT. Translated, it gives CSVSRDSKADTQYF.

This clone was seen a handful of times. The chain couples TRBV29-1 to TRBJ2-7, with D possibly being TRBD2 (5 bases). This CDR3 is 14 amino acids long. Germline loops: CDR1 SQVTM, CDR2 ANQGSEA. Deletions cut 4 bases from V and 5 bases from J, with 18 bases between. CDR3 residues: CSVGWAQIGDEQYF. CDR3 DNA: TGCAGCGTTGGTTGGGCCCAAATCGGGGACGAGCAGTACTTC.

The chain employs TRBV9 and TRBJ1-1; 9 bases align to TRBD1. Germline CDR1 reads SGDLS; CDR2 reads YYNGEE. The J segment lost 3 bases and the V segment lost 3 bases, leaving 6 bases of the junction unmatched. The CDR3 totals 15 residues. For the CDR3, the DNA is TGTGCCAGCAGCGATACAGGGGGCGCGGACACTGAAGCTTTCTTT. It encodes CASSDTGGADTEAFF.

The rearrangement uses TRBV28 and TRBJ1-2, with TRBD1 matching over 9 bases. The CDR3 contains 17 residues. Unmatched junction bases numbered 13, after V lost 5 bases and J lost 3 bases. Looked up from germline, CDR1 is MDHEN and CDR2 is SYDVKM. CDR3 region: CASSARDRAEKDYGYTF. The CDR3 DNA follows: TGTGCCAGCAGTGCTCGGGACAGGGCGGAAAAGGACTATGGCTACACCTTC.

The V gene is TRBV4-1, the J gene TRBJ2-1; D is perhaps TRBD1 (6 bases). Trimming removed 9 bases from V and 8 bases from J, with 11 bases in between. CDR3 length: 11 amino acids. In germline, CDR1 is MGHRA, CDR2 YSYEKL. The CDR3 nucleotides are TGCGCCAGTCAGGGGCTGGATGAGCAGTTCTTC. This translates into CASQGLDEQFF.

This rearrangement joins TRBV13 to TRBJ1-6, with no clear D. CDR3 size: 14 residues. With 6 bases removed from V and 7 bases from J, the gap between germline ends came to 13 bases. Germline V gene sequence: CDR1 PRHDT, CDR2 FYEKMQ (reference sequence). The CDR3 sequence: CASRMTYGNSPLHF. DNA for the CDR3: TGTGCCAGCAGAATGACATATGGAAATTCACCCCTCCACTTT.

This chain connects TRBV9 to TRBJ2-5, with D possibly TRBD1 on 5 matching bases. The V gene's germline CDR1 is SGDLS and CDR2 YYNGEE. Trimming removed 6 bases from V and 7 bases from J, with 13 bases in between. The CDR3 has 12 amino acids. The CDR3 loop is CASMKSGLTQYF. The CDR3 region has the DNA TGTGCCAGCATGAAATCAGGGTTGACCCAGTACTTC.

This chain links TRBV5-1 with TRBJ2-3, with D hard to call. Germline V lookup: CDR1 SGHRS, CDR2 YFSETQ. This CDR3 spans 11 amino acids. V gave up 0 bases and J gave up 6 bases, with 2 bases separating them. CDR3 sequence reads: CASSLADTQYF. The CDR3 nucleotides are TGCGCCAGCAGCTTGGCGGATACGCAGTATTTT.

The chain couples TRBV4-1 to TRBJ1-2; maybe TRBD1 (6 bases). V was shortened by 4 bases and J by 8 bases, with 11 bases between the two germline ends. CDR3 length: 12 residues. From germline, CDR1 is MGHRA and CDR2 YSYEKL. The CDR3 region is CASSPGQRGYTF. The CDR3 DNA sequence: TGCGCCAGCAGCCCAGGACAGCGAGGCTACACCTTC.

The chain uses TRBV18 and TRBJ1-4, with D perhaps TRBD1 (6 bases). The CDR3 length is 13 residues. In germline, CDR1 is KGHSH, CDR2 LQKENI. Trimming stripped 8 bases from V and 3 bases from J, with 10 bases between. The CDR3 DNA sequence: TGTGCCAGCCAACAGGGATCTAATGAAAAACTGTTTTTT. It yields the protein CASQQGSNEKLFF. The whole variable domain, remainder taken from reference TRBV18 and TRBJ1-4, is NAGVMQNPRHLVRRRGQEARLRCSPMKGHSHVYWYRQLPEEGLKFMVYLQKENIIDESGMPKERFSAEFPKEGPSILRIQQVVRGDSAAYFCASQQGSNEKLFFGSGTQLSVL.

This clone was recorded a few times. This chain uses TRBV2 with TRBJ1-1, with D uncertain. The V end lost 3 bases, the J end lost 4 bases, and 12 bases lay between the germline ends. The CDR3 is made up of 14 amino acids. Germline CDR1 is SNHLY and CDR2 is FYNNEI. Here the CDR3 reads CASSDSPQPTEAFF. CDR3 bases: TGTGCCAGCAGTGACTCCCCACAGCCCACTGAAGCTTTCTTT.

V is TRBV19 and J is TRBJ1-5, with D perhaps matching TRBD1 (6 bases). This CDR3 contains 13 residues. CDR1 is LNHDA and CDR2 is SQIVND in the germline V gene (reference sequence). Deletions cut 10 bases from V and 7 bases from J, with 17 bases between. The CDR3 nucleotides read TGTGCCATACAGGGCATAAATGGGCAGCCCCAGCATTTT. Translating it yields CAIQGINGQPQHF.

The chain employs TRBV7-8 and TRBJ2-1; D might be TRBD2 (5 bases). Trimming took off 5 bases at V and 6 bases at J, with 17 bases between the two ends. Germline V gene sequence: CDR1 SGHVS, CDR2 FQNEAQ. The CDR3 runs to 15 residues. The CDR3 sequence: CASSPYGVSSNEQFF. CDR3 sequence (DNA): TGTGCCAGCAGCCCTTACGGGGTTTCGTCCAATGAGCAGTTCTTC. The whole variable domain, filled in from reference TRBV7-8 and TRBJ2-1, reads GAGVSQSPRYKVAKRGQDVALRCDPISGHVSLFWYQQALGQGPEFLTYFQNEAQLDKSGLPSDRFFAERPEGSVSTLKIQRTQQEDSAVYLCASSPYGVSSNEQFFGPGTRLTVL.

CDR3 region: CASSLGEPQGATGYTF. CDR3 DNA: TGCGCCAGCAGCTTGGGGGAGCCCCAGGGGGCGACGGGCTACACCTTC. The rearrangement links TRBV5-1 to TRBJ1-2; 8 bases align to TRBD1. Germline CDR1 reads SGHRS; CDR2 reads YFSETQ. Germline trimming cut 0 bases from V and 8 bases from J; bases unmatched to any gene: 12. The CDR3 spans 16 residues.

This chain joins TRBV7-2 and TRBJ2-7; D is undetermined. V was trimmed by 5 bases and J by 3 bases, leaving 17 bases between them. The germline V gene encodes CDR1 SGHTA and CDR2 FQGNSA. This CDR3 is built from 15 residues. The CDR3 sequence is CASSPSGRGYYEQYF. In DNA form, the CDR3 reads TGTGCCAGCAGCCCGTCGGGTCGAGGATACTACGAGCAGTACTTC.

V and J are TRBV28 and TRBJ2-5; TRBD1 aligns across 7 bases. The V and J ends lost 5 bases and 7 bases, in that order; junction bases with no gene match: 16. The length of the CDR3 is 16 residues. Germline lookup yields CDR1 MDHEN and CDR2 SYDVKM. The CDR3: CASSPPKPTGFGTQYF. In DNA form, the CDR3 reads TGTGCCAGCAGTCCGCCAAAACCGACAGGGTTTGGGACCCAGTACTTC.

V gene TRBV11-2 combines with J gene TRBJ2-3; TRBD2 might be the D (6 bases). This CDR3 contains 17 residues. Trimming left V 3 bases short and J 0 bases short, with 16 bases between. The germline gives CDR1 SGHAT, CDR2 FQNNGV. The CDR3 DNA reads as TGTGCCAGCAGCTTGGACCGGCGGGACGCTAGCACAGATACGCAGTATTTT. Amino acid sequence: CASSLDRRDASTDTQYF.

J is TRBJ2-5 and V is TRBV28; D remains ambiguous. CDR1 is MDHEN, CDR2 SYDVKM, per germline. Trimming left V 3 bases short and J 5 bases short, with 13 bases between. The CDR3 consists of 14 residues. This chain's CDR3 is CASSFVASPETQYF. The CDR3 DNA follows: TGTGCCAGCAGTTTTGTAGCTTCCCCCGAGACCCAGTACTTC.